The 2 T cell receptor beta chains below all came from one sample that was sequenced in a study of blood T cell repertoires in COVID-19. Profiled with immunoSEQ multiplex PCR; TCRdb holds only in-frame clones, not every one. The data show some 96,000 clones, just over 85% seen once. Sequencing was performed on peripheral blood. The origin of the receptors is a human donor in a cohort sampled during active COVID-19.

With regard to this clone: Relative to the germline gene, one junction end is altered; a read error may explain this. CDR3 sequence reads: CASSFGTSGKITDTQYF. The CDR3 DNA reads TGTGCTAGCAGCTTCGGGACTAGCGGGAAGATAACAGATACGCAGTATTTT. This rearrangement joins TRBV7-7 to TRBJ2-3, with 13 bases identical to TRBD2. Germline lookup yields CDR1 SSHAT and CDR2 FNYEAQ (reference sequence). The CDR3 sequence is 17 residues long.

V gene TRBV19 combines with J gene TRBJ2-1, with TRBD2 matching over 8 bases. In germline, CDR1 is LNHDA, CDR2 SQIVND (reference sequence). V shed 3 bases and J 8 bases; nucleotides not matched to a gene: 9. This CDR3 has 15 residues. Written as DNA, the CDR3 is TGTGCCAGTAGTATCCTATCGGTAGCGGGATATGAGCAGTTCTTC. Translated: CASSILSVAGYEQFF.